Below, 26 T cell receptor beta chains from the same sample are listed, as sequenced in a study of cytomegalovirus exposure and HLA in healthy donors. 60 Vbeta and 13 Jbeta primers were used in PCR. Method: immunoSEQ multiplex PCR; TCRdb's copy keeps in-frame clones and lacks some. The sample contains about 130,000 clones, roughly 82% of which appear only once. Sequencing input: PBMCs. All receptors derive from a male donor in good health and CMV-seropositive.

This clone was counted only a few times. The chain uses TRBV27 and TRBJ2-7; 7 bases match TRBD2. The CDR3 is made up of 13 amino acids. CDR1 and CDR2 (germline): MNHEY, SMNVEV (reference sequence). V was clipped by 3 bases and J by 3 bases; unmatched bases: 2. The CDR3 DNA reads TGTGCCAGCAGTTTTGGGGGGGTCTACGAGCAGTACTTC. Protein sequence: CASSFGGVYEQYF.

This clone is a singleton in its sample. The chain joins TRBV18 to TRBJ1-4, with 11 bases lining up with TRBD1. The ends lost 5 bases at V and 7 bases at J; junction bases unmatched: 6. The CDR3 sequence is 15 residues long. The V gene's germline CDR1 is KGHSH and CDR2 LQKENI. The CDR3 reads CASSDGQGAREKLFF. CDR3 nucleotide sequence: TGTGCCAGCTCAGACGGACAGGGGGCGCGTGAAAAACTGTTTTTT.

The genes are TRBV18 and TRBJ2-3, with 7 positions matching TRBD1. Per germline, CDR1 KGHSH and CDR2 LQKENI. V was pared by 4 bases and J by 4 bases, with 5 bases of the junction left unmatched. This CDR3 region has 14 residues. This CDR3 reads CASSQDRVPDTQYF. CDR3 nucleotides: TGTGCCAGCTCACAAGACAGGGTTCCAGATACGCAGTATTTT.

V gene TRBV4-2 combines with J gene TRBJ2-1; 10 positions agree with TRBD2. In germline, CDR1 is LGHNA, CDR2 YNFKEQ. V lost 0 bases and J lost 5; bases outside the gene matches: 4. CDR3 length: 16 residues. This CDR3 is CASSQDRLAGDNEQFF. In DNA, the CDR3 is TGTGCCAGCAGCCAAGATCGGCTAGCGGGAGACAATGAGCAGTTCTTC.

J is TRBJ1-2 and V is TRBV7-8; TRBD1 agrees at 9 bases. Losses at the gene ends were 1 base for V and 6 bases for J; bases not matched to a gene: 6. CDR3 length equals 15 residues. From germline, CDR1 is SGHVS and CDR2 FQNEAQ. In DNA, the CDR3 is TGTGCCAGCAGCTTAGGGGGACAGGGAAAGGATGGCTACACCTTC. Encoded protein: CASSLGGQGKDGYTF.

CDR3 sequence (DNA): TGTGCCAGCAGCTTGGGCAGAGAGACCCAGTACTTC. Translation gives CASSLGRETQYF. V gene TRBV5-4 combines with J gene TRBJ2-5; D remains unclear. This CDR3 comprises 12 residues. The germline V and J ends were trimmed by 0 bases and 4 bases, with 4 bases remaining between them. Germline-derived CDR1 and CDR2 are SGHNT and YYREEE (reference sequence).

The chain carries TRBV27 and TRBJ2-5; a possible D gene is TRBD2 (6 bases). Germline assignment: CDR1 MNHEY and CDR2 SMNVEV (reference sequence). The V and J ends lost 6 bases and 0 bases respectively, with 17 bases between them. The CDR3 loop spans 16 amino acids. The CDR3: CASSPIEGLHQETQYF. The CDR3 coding sequence is TGTGCCAGCAGCCCAATCGAGGGACTTCACCAAGAGACCCAGTACTTC.

The chain uses TRBV29-1 and TRBJ2-2; D call uncertain. CDR1 is SQVTM, CDR2 ANQGSEA, per germline. Between the trimmed V and J ends, which lost 6 bases and 0 bases, there was a span of 11 bases. This CDR3 has 14 residues. CDR3 in DNA: TGCAGCGTCCCCGACACCGCGAACACCGGGGAGCTGTTTTTT. This translates into CSVPDTANTGELFF.

This clone was observed a few times. The rearrangement uses TRBV28 and TRBJ1-1, with D tentatively TRBD1 (6 bases). CDR3 length equals 14 residues. The V end was cut by 4 bases, the J end by 1 base, with 10 bases between. The germline CDR1 and CDR2 sequences are MDHEN and SYDVKM. This CDR3 is CASSYLDRNTEAFF. CDR3 bases: TGTGCCAGCAGTTACCTGGACAGGAACACTGAAGCTTTCTTT.

The rearrangement joins TRBV2 to TRBJ1-4; the match to TRBD1 covers 8 bases. The CDR3 sequence is 14 residues long. Losses at the gene ends were 4 bases for V and 10 bases for J; bases not matched to a gene: 8. Germline values: CDR1 SNHLY, CDR2 FYNNEI. CDR3: CASSGVRGRRKLFF. In DNA form, the CDR3 reads TGTGCCAGCAGTGGCGTCAGGGGGCGCAGAAAACTGTTTTTT.

The CDR3 DNA reads as TGTGCCAGCAGCTTGGCCGGGAGGGGTGAAGAAATGGCTTTCTTT. Translated: CASSLAGRGEEMAFF. J is TRBJ1-1 and V is TRBV5-4, with D perhaps matching TRBD1 (5 bases). This CDR3 region has 15 residues. Germline lookup yields CDR1 SGHNT and CDR2 YYREEE (reference sequence). V lost 0 bases, J lost 11 bases, and 20 bases lay in between.

Written as DNA, the CDR3 is TGCGCCAGCAGCACCACCCCGGGGAACTATGGCTACACCTTC. The encoded protein is CASSTTPGNYGYTF. The chain uses TRBV5-1 and TRBJ1-2; D call uncertain. Per the germline V gene, CDR1 is SGHRS and CDR2 is YFSETQ. V gave up 4 bases and J gave up 2 bases, with 12 bases separating them. This CDR3 is 14 amino acids long.

The V call is TRBV4-1, the J call TRBJ1-3; TRBD1 matches 8 bases. The CDR3 runs 15 residues. Germline V gives CDR1 MGHRA, CDR2 YSYEKL. The V gene end was trimmed by 3 bases and the J gene end by 0 bases; junction bases not matched to a gene: 1. CDR3 coding DNA: TGCGCCAGCAGCCAGCAGGGGGCCTCTGGAAACACCATATATTTT. The encoded protein is CASSQQGASGNTIYF.

This clone appeared a single time. The same CDR3 also results from other DNA sequences found in this sample. This chain uses TRBV2 with TRBJ2-3; no firm D call. CDR3 size: 12 residues. The germline V gene has CDR1 SNHLY and CDR2 FYNNEI. The V and J ends lost 3 bases and 3 bases respectively, with 4 bases between them. Written as DNA, the CDR3 is TGTGCCAGCAGTGAGAGGACAGATACGCAGTATTTT. Translation: CASSERTDTQYF.

This sequence joins TRBV2 and TRBJ2-3, with 7 nucleotides matching TRBD2. J was trimmed by 4 bases and V by 8 bases; bases with no gene match: 3. CDR1 and CDR2 from the germline V gene are SNHLY and FYNNEI. This CDR3 region has 12 residues. In DNA, the CDR3 is TGTGCCAGCCGACTAGCTTCAGATACGCAGTATTTT. It encodes CASRLASDTQYF.

CDR3: CASSPSGSTDTQYF. The CDR3 coding sequence is TGTGCCAGCAGTCCCTCAGGGAGCACAGATACGCAGTATTTT. The gene calls are TRBV27 and TRBJ2-3; the D gene is possibly TRBD1 (5 bases). The CDR3 loop spans 14 amino acids. Germline V CDR1 and CDR2: MNHEY, SMNVEV (reference sequence). V was pared by 5 bases and J by 0 bases, with 9 bases between.

This clone was observed a few times. The chain carries TRBV7-9 and TRBJ2-7, with 7 nucleotides matching TRBD2. After removal of 3 bases from V and 1 base from J, the junction contained 12 bases not matched to a gene. The CDR3 runs to 17 residues. CDR1 and CDR2 from the germline V gene are SEHNR and FQNEAQ (reference sequence). CDR3 DNA: TGTGCCAGCAGCTTGCTCGTAAGCGGGGACGGGTCCTACGAGCAGTACTTC. Its translation is CASSLLVSGDGSYEQYF.

The CDR3 nucleotides are TGTGCCAGCAGTGAGTGGACAGTGTCCGACGAGCAGTACTTC. Its translation: CASSEWTVSDEQYF. V usage is TRBV25-1 and J usage is TRBJ2-7; a possible D gene is TRBD1 (6 bases). With 3 bases removed from V and 5 bases from J, the gap between germline ends came to 14 bases. The CDR3 covers 14 residues. Per germline, CDR1 MGHDK and CDR2 SYGVNS.

The chain joins TRBV5-1 to TRBJ2-7, with 7 bases aligning to TRBD1. Germline values: CDR1 SGHRS, CDR2 YFSETQ. The CDR3 contains 16 residues. V lost 3 bases, J lost 4 bases, and 13 bases stayed unmatched. The CDR3 loop reads CASSSQQGTALYEQYF. The CDR3 DNA is TGCGCCAGCAGCTCTCAACAGGGGACCGCGTTGTACGAGCAGTACTTC. The complete variable domain, with remaining parts taken from reference TRBV5-1 and TRBJ2-7, reads KAGVTQTPRYLIKTRGQQVTLSCSPISGHRSVSWYQQTPGQGLQFLFEYFSETQRNKGNFPGRFSGRQFSNSRSEMNVSTLELGDSALYLCASSSQQGTALYEQYFGPGTRLTVT.

The chain joins TRBV9 to TRBJ1-1; 8 bases line up with TRBD1. Germline trimming cut 0 bases from V and 3 bases from J; bases unmatched to any gene: 16. CDR1 is SGDLS and CDR2 is YYNGEE in the germline V gene. The CDR3 spans 19 residues. Written as DNA, the CDR3 is TGTGCCAGCAGCGTAGCTACAAGACGGGACAGGACTGGCGACACTGAAGCTTTCTTT. This gives the protein CASSVATRRDRTGDTEAFF. Drawing the rest from reference TRBV9 and TRBJ1-1, the complete variable domain is DSGVTQTPKHLITATGQRVTLRCSPRSGDLSVYWYQQSLDQGLQFLIQYYNGEERAKGNILERFSAQQFPDLHSELNLSSLELGDSALYFCASSVATRRDRTGDTEAFFGQGTRLTVV.

This clone has only one observation. Other DNA sequences in this specimen translate into the identical CDR3. The chain combines TRBV7-3 with TRBJ1-1, with D maybe TRBD1 (6 bases). V lost 2 bases, J lost 5 bases, and 9 bases lay in between. Looked up from germline, CDR1 is SGHTA and CDR2 is FQGTGA. The CDR3 spans 13 residues. CDR3 coding DNA: TGTGCCAGCAGCTTAGGGCAGGGGACTGAAGCTTTCTTT. It specifies CASSLGQGTEAFF.

V is TRBV19 and J is TRBJ2-2; 11 bases are shared with TRBD2. Germline V gene data show CDR1 as LNHDA and CDR2 as SQIVND (reference sequence). Germline trimming cut 3 bases from V and 4 bases from J; bases unmatched to any gene: 4. The CDR3 extends over 16 amino acids. CDR3 sequence reads: CASSILAGGGTGELFF. CDR3 nucleotide sequence: TGTGCCAGTAGTATCCTAGCGGGAGGAGGCACCGGGGAGCTGTTTTTT.

The chain is built from TRBV13 and TRBJ2-7; no reliable D call. This CDR3 spans 14 amino acids. Germline-derived CDR1 and CDR2 are PRHDT and FYEKMQ (reference sequence). V shed 4 bases and J shed 0 bases, with 10 bases lying between them. This chain's CDR3 is CASSSRISSYEQYF. CDR3 sequence (DNA): TGTGCCAGCAGCTCCAGGATTAGCTCCTACGAGCAGTACTTC.

This clone occurred a few times. The chain carries TRBV11-2 and TRBJ1-2; TRBD1 matches 9 bases. This CDR3 region has 16 residues. The V and J ends lost 0 bases and 4 bases, in that order; junction bases with no gene match: 6. The germline V gene encodes CDR1 SGHAT and CDR2 FQNNGV. The CDR3: CASSLDGGTGIYGYTF. The CDR3 bases are TGTGCCAGCAGCTTAGATGGGGGGACAGGGATCTATGGCTACACCTTC.

The table lists this clone with a few counts. CDR3 DNA sequence: TGTGCCAGCAGCCCCCAGACAGAGATGAACACTGAAGCTTTCTTT. Protein: CASSPQTEMNTEAFF. V is TRBV6-5 and J is TRBJ1-1, with a weak D call TRBD1 (5 bases). The CDR3 runs to 15 residues. Germline V gives CDR1 MNHEY, CDR2 SVGAGI. V was trimmed by 6 bases and J by 0 bases, leaving 14 bases between them.

The J gene is TRBJ1-6, the V gene TRBV28; TRBD1 is a possible D gene (6 bases). Germline assignment: CDR1 MDHEN and CDR2 SYDVKM. V lost 3 bases to trimming and J lost 10 bases, with 16 bases between them. The CDR3 extends over 15 amino acids. CDR3 coding DNA: TGTGCCAGCAGTTTTTTTCAGGGGCCTGTCTCACCCCTCCACTTT. The encoded protein is CASSFFQGPVSPLHF.